The table lists the clone carrying this T cell receptor beta chain with a few counts. Here immunoSEQ multiplex PCR was the method, and the copy in TCRdb shows in-frame clones only, minus some. The table includes 50,000 to 65,000 clones, over 75% detected once. This entry comes from a study of radiotherapy plus CTLA-4 blockade in lung cancer. CDR3 size: 15 residues. The J segment lost 4 bases and the V segment lost 5 bases, leaving 5 bases of the junction unmatched. The germline CDR1 and CDR2 sequences are MNHNY and SVGAGI (reference sequence). This TCR was recovered from a human donor with non-small cell lung cancer who had a complete response to radiotherapy plus ipilimumab. The sample consisted of peripheral blood, taken from a patient treated with radiotherapy plus ipilimumab. This chain connects TRBV6-6 to TRBJ2-3; TRBD2 matches 11 bases. For the CDR3, the DNA is TGTGCCAGCAGTCTAGCGGGGGGAGGAGCAGATACGCAGTATTTT. Its translation is CASSLAGGGADTQYF.